One sample yielded the 3 T cell receptor beta chains listed below, sequenced in a study of blood T cells in healthy people across ages (dated by TCRdb to 2014 to 2015). The library came from 5' RACE. TCRdb records Illumina HiSeq 2500 as the sequencer. The second PCR ran for roughly 7 to 12 cycles and used a J-beta primer mix along with a sample-barcoded 5' primer. The public reads were quality trimmed at Q25 with fastp and then assembled into clones with MiXCR by TCRdb, keeping productive beta chains. Merged by CDR3 protein, the rows form single entries marked with the most common genes and DNA. Recorded for this sample are fewer than 900,000 distinct CDR3 sequences; approximately 50% of them occurred a single time. The ten largest clones represent roughly a third of the sample. Sequencing input: blood. The source of these receptors is a woman in her sixties in good health.

The chain couples TRBV6-2 or TRBV6-3 to TRBJ2-1; 16 bases are shared with TRBD2. This CDR3 comprises 21 residues. Germline loops: CDR1 MNHEY, CDR2 SVGEGT. V trimming: 6 bases; J trimming: 0 bases; junction bases outside the gene matches: 14. CDR3: CASRPAGTSGRAGSSYNEQFF. The CDR3, as DNA: TGTGCCAGCAGGCCTGCCGGGACTAGCGGGAGGGCCGGGAGCTCCTACAATGAGCAGTTCTTC.

This chain links TRBV7-3 with TRBJ2-5, with D unclear. The CDR3 loop spans 15 amino acids. V lost 2 bases and J lost 2, with 12 bases in between. Germline loops: CDR1 SGHTA, CDR2 FQGTGA. CDR3 DNA sequence: TGTGCCAGCAGCTTAGGTTCCCCAAGACAAGAGACCCAGTACTTC. Its protein is CASSLGSPRQETQYF.

The chain uses TRBV14 and TRBJ2-6, with D maybe TRBD2 (6 bases). This CDR3 region has 15 residues. Trimming shortened V by 3 bases and J by 5 bases, and 11 bases separated the two germline ends. CDR1 and CDR2 from the germline V gene are SGHDN and FVKESK. The CDR3: CASSHRGNRANVLTF. The CDR3 region has the DNA TGTGCCAGCAGCCATCGGGGGAACCGGGCCAACGTCCTGACTTTC.